This entry lists 18 T cell receptor beta chains sequenced from one sample in a study of beta chain features in type 1 diabetes (dated by TCRdb to the late 2010s). The library came from the immunoSEQ multiplex PCR assay. The High Capacity cDNA Reverse Transcription Kit was used to reverse transcribe all of the isolated RNA, meaning that expressed TCRB transcripts were what got sequenced. TCRdb obtained this table from immuneACCESS and retained in-frame rearrangements with V and J assigned. These tables miss some clones; where compared with another copy, unresolved V genes account for less than half of the shortfall, and the remainder is unexplained. Recorded for this sample are a few hundred thousand clones; 25% to 35% of them occurred a single time. In total, the top ten clones hold under 4.5% of the sample. The sequenced sample consisted of central memory CD4+ T cells from blood. All receptors come from a man aged 25-45 years in good health.

The chain joins TRBV7-2 to TRBJ2-6, with no clear D. V was shortened by 5 bases and J by 0 bases, with 8 bases between the two germline ends. Germline values: CDR1 SGHTA, CDR2 FQGNSA. The CDR3 loop spans 15 amino acids. The CDR3 protein is CASSPDYSGANVLTF. Here the CDR3 DNA reads TGTGCCAGCAGCCCAGATTACTCTGGGGCCAACGTCCTGACTTTC. Supplemented by reference TRBV7-2 and TRBJ2-6, the full variable domain reads GAGVSQSPSNKVTEKGKDVELRCDPISGHTALYWYRQSLGQGLEFLIYFQGNSAPDKSGLPSDRFSAERTGGSVSTLTIQRTQQEDSAVYLCASSPDYSGANVLTFGAGSRLTVL.

The genes are TRBV2 and TRBJ2-5, with no clear D. CDR1 SNHLY and CDR2 FYNNEI come from the germline V gene. This CDR3 has 15 residues. V was cut by 2 bases and J by 1 base, with 11 bases left in between. CDR3 bases: TGTGCCAGCAGTGAACACTCCAGCACCCAAGAGACCCAGTACTTC. Translating it yields CASSEHSSTQETQYF. The complete variable domain, with remaining parts taken from reference TRBV2 and TRBJ2-5, reads EPEVTQTPSHQVTQMGQEVILRCVPISNHLYFYWYRQILGQKVEFLVSFYNNEISEKSEIFDDQFSVERPDGSNFTLKIRSTKLEDSAMYFCASSEHSSTQETQYFGPGTRLLVL.

V is TRBV7-6 and J is TRBJ2-5; 10 bases agree with TRBD2. Germline CDR1 reads SGHVS; CDR2 reads FNYEAQ. Trimming removed 2 bases from V and 6 bases from J; junction bases left unmatched: 6. The CDR3 extends over 15 amino acids. DNA of the CDR3: TGTGCCAGCAGCTTAAGTCTAGCGGGGGCCCAGACCCAGTACTTC. This codes for CASSLSLAGAQTQYF.

This chain joins TRBV11-2 and TRBJ2-1; D ambiguous. With 2 bases removed from V and 4 bases from J, the gap between germline ends came to 9 bases. This CDR3 comprises 14 residues. Germline CDR1 and CDR2: SGHAT and FQNNGV. The CDR3 here is CASSLIGRYNEQFF. CDR3 bases: TGTGCCAGCAGCTTAATCGGGCGATACAATGAGCAGTTCTTC.

This clone has a handful of counts. The chain combines TRBV19 with TRBJ1-1; maybe TRBD1 (6 bases). This CDR3 spans 14 amino acids. Germline V CDR1 and CDR2: LNHDA, SQIVND (reference sequence). Trimming took off 5 bases at V and 2 bases at J, with 12 bases between the two ends. CDR3 amino acids: CASSWGALNTEAFF. In DNA, the CDR3 is TGTGCCAGTAGTTGGGGGGCCTTAAACACTGAAGCTTTCTTT.

In its sample, this clone was seen many times. This chain connects TRBV6-6 to TRBJ2-2; D uncertain. Trimming removed 6 bases from V and 2 bases from J, with 7 bases in between. Per the germline V gene, CDR1 is MNHNY and CDR2 is SVGAGI (reference sequence). This CDR3 is 13 amino acids long. CDR3 sequence (DNA): TGTGCCAGCAGGAGCAGTAACACCGGGGAGCTGTTTTTT. Translation gives CASRSSNTGELFF.

This clone turned up a few times. J is TRBJ2-4 and V is TRBV29-1; D may be TRBD1 (6 bases). Between the trimmed V and J ends, which lost 6 bases and 12 bases, there was a span of 15 bases. Germline assignment: CDR1 SQVTM and CDR2 ANQGSEA. This CDR3 has 11 residues. The CDR3 reads CSVGQGKSQYF. The CDR3 DNA follows: TGCAGCGTGGGTCAGGGGAAGAGTCAGTACTTC.

V usage is TRBV5-1 and J usage is TRBJ2-1; 11 bases align to TRBD2. With 4 bases clipped from V and 4 bases from J, the junction kept 4 bases outside the gene matches. Germline loops: CDR1 SGHRS, CDR2 YFSETQ. This CDR3 has 15 residues. CDR3 sequence reads: CASSLRTSGYNEQFF. The CDR3 DNA follows: TGCGCCAGCAGCCTACGGACTAGCGGGTACAATGAGCAGTTCTTC.

This sequence joins TRBV7-9 and TRBJ1-1, with D unresolved. Trimming stripped 1 base from V and 7 bases from J, with 7 bases between. The CDR3 has 12 amino acids. The germline V gene encodes CDR1 SEHNR and CDR2 FQNEAQ (reference sequence). The CDR3 loop is CASSLVGIEAFF. Written as DNA, the CDR3 is TGTGCCAGCAGCTTAGTTGGGATTGAAGCTTTCTTT.

This clone has a handful of counts. The gene calls are TRBV30 and TRBJ2-1, with TRBD2 matching over 14 bases. Germline V gives CDR1 GTSNPN, CDR2 SVGIG (reference sequence). V gave up 2 bases and J gave up 6 bases; unmatched junction bases: 6. This CDR3 region has 16 residues. The CDR3 loop is CAWSTLTSGRANEQFF. CDR3 bases: TGTGCCTGGAGTACCCTGACTAGCGGGAGGGCCAATGAGCAGTTCTTC.

The rearrangement joins TRBV28 to TRBJ2-4; either TRBD1 or TRBD2 may supply D (6 bases each). V was shortened by 5 bases and J by 2 bases, with 10 bases between the two germline ends. Germline V lookup: CDR1 MDHEN, CDR2 SYDVKM. This CDR3 is built from 14 residues. The CDR3 DNA is TGTGCCAGCAGTCCGGGGGCCACCAAAAACATTCAGTACTTC. Protein: CASSPGATKNIQYF.

The V gene is TRBV2, the J gene TRBJ1-2, with TRBD1 matching 11 bases. The CDR3 has 13 amino acids. Trimming cost V 11 bases and J 8 bases; bases outside gene matches: 10. Germline V gives CDR1 SNHLY, CDR2 FYNNEI. CDR3 protein: CAGDRGLKKGYTF. The DNA of the CDR3 is TGTGCCGGGGACAGGGGGTTAAAAAAGGGCTACACCTTC.

The rearrangement joins TRBV7-9 to TRBJ1-2; D call uncertain. V lost 5 bases and J 4 bases, leaving 20 bases between the germline ends. CDR3 length: 16 residues. CDR1 is SEHNR, CDR2 FQNEAQ, per germline (reference sequence). For the CDR3, the DNA is TGTGCCAGCAGCCCACGGGCGGCAGGCTCGACCTATGGCTACACCTTC. It specifies CASSPRAAGSTYGYTF.

Comments on this clone: The junction differs from germline at one of its ends, possibly a read error. This sequence joins TRBV27 and TRBJ2-2, with 8 bases identical to TRBD2. The CDR3 has 17 amino acids. Germline loops: CDR1 MNHEY, CDR2 SMNVEV (reference sequence). The CDR3 is CARSLRLAGTNTGELFF. CDR3 in DNA: TGTGCCCGCAGTTTGAGGCTAGCGGGTACGAACACCGGGGAGCTGTTTTTT.

This clone showed up just a few times. The genes are TRBV2 and TRBJ2-5; D is unclear. This CDR3 region has 14 residues. Germline CDR1 and CDR2: SNHLY and FYNNEI. V lost 3 bases, J lost 3 bases, and 11 bases lay in between. The DNA of the CDR3 is TGTGCCAGCAGTGATCTCAACGGTAAAGAGACCCAGTACTTC. It yields the protein CASSDLNGKETQYF.

A note on this clone: Other DNA sequences of this sample code for an identical CDR3. The chain combines TRBV28 with TRBJ2-7; 8 bases align to TRBD1. Trimming took 8 bases from V and 2 from J; bases not matched to a gene: 20. CDR3 size: 18 residues. Germline assignment: CDR1 MDHEN and CDR2 SYDVKM. CDR3 amino acids: CASVNGQGIFPLAYEQYF. CDR3 DNA: TGTGCCAGCGTAAATGGACAGGGTATTTTTCCGTTGGCCTACGAGCAGTACTTC.

This clone has just a few counts. The rearrangement joins TRBV15 to TRBJ2-1; no clear D gene. V lost 1 base and J lost 0, with 10 bases in between. The CDR3 is 16 amino acids. The germline gives CDR1 LNHNV, CDR2 YYDKDF (reference sequence). For the CDR3, the DNA is TGTGCCACCAGCAGAGCGCAGAGGTTCTCCTACAATGAGCAGTTCTTC. It yields the protein CATSRAQRFSYNEQFF.

The gene calls are TRBV7-9 and TRBJ2-1; a possible D gene is TRBD1 (6 bases). Trimming took off 5 bases at V and 0 bases at J, with 17 bases between the two ends. The CDR3 has 17 residues. Looked up from germline, CDR1 is SEHNR and CDR2 is FQNEAQ (reference sequence). This CDR3 reads CASSPKYRASSYNEQFF. The CDR3 nucleotides are TGTGCCAGCAGCCCCAAGTACAGGGCTAGCTCCTACAATGAGCAGTTCTTC. Based on the CDR3 plus reference TRBV7-9 and TRBJ2-1, the full variable domain is DTGVSQNPRHKITKRGQNVTFRCDPISEHNRLYWYRQTLGQGPEFLTYFQNEAQLEKSRLLSDRFSAERPKGSFSTLEIQRTEQGDSAMYLCASSPKYRASSYNEQFFGPGTRLTVL.